These 11 T cell receptor beta chains were sequenced from one sample in a study of T cell responses to AZD1222 COVID-19 vaccine (dated by TCRdb to the early 2020s). The protocol used for the library was the immunoSEQ multiplex PCR assay. TCRdb carries this immuneACCESS record with in-frame sequences only. Its versions omit some clonotypes, under half of them owing to an unresolved V gene in the studies checked, with the rest unexplained. For this sample there are 85,000 to 130,000 clones; 90% appear just once. The ten largest clones add up to 7.5% to 9% of the sample. Per the publication, the time point label means: about 28 days (+/-7) after the second vaccine dose. The specimen comprised peripheral blood, sampled 28 days after the second AZD1222 dose. The receptors were gathered from an adult who received the AZD1222 COVID-19 vaccine.

J is TRBJ1-1 and V is TRBV5-1, with D uncertain. Germline V gene sequence: CDR1 SGHRS, CDR2 YFSETQ. Trimming left V 2 bases short and J 5 bases short, with 7 bases between. The CDR3 totals 12 residues. The CDR3 here is CASSFLETEAFF. CDR3 nucleotides: TGCGCCAGCAGCTTCTTGGAGACTGAAGCTTTCTTT.

As concerns this clone: Within the sample, other DNA sequences also encode this same CDR3. The genes are TRBV30 and TRBJ2-7; unclear D gene. The CDR3 consists of 11 residues. Trimming cost V 2 bases and J 3 bases, with 5 bases left between them. Germline V lookup: CDR1 GTSNPN, CDR2 SVGIG (reference sequence). The CDR3 region is CAWSLGYEQYF. In DNA form, the CDR3 reads TGTGCCTGGAGTTTAGGCTACGAGCAGTACTTC. The complete variable domain, with remaining parts taken from reference TRBV30 and TRBJ2-7, reads SQTIHQWPATLVQPVGSPLSLECTVEGTSNPNLYWYRQAAGRGLQLLFYSVGIGQISSEVPQNLSASRPQDRQFILSSKKLLLSDSGFYLCAWSLGYEQYFGPGTRLTVT.

J is TRBJ2-3 and V is TRBV6-2 or TRBV6-3; D is possibly TRBD1 (7 bases). The germline V and J ends were trimmed by 2 bases and 1 base, with 10 bases remaining between them. The V gene's germline CDR1 is MNHEY and CDR2 SVGEGT. The CDR3 spans 15 residues. In DNA form, the CDR3 reads TGTGCCAGCAGTTACGGGGGGACAGGCACAGATACGCAGTATTTT. Protein sequence: CASSYGGTGTDTQYF.

This chain's CDR3 is CASSPPEGRVDEQFF. CDR3 nucleotide sequence: TGCGCCAGCAGCCCCCCCGAGGGCAGGGTAGATGAGCAGTTCTTC. V and J are TRBV5-1 and TRBJ2-1; tentatively, D is TRBD1 or TRBD2 (5 bases each). Germline CDR1 SGHRS, CDR2 YFSETQ. This CDR3 comprises 15 residues. V lost 4 bases and J lost 8, with 19 bases in between.

In its sample, this clone was seen a few times. The rearrangement joins TRBV7-9 to TRBJ2-7, with TRBD1 matching 10 bases. V lost 2 bases to trimming and J lost 6 bases; unmatched junction nucleotides: 4. The germline gives CDR1 SEHNR, CDR2 FQNEAQ (reference sequence). The CDR3 consists of 14 residues. The CDR3 loop is CASSLSGTGVEQYF. The CDR3 DNA follows: TGTGCCAGCAGCTTATCCGGGACAGGGGTCGAGCAGTACTTC.

V is TRBV6-5 and J is TRBJ1-1, with D possibly being TRBD1 (5 bases). The CDR3 has 14 residues. Germline loops: CDR1 MNHEY, CDR2 SVGAGI. V lost 2 bases and J 4 bases, leaving 11 bases between the germline ends. CDR3 coding DNA: TGTGCCAGCAGTTACCACGACAGAGTCACTGAAGCTTTCTTT. Translation: CASSYHDRVTEAFF.

The CDR3 nucleotides are TGTGCCAGCAGCTTAAGTTTGTACAACACAGATACGCAGTATTTT. This encodes CASSLSLYNTDTQYF. The V gene is TRBV7-2, the J gene TRBJ2-3, with D uncertain. Germline V gene sequence: CDR1 SGHTA, CDR2 FQGNSA. The CDR3 has 15 amino acids. V was trimmed by 2 bases and J by 2 bases, leaving 11 bases between them.

The chain combines TRBV7-2 with TRBJ2-3; 12 bases agree with TRBD2. J lost 2 bases, V lost 3 bases, and 6 bases had no gene match. This CDR3 region has 17 residues. Germline V gene data show CDR1 as SGHTA and CDR2 as FQGNSA. The CDR3 sequence is CASSLLRLAGATDTQYF. Here the CDR3 DNA reads TGTGCCAGCAGCTTGTTGAGACTAGCGGGGGCCACAGATACGCAGTATTTT.

The V gene is TRBV18, the J gene TRBJ1-1; 8 bases are shared with TRBD1. This CDR3 spans 13 amino acids. V shed 3 bases, J shed 11 bases, and the junction held 8 bases outside the gene matches. The germline gives CDR1 KGHSH, CDR2 LQKENI. The CDR3: CASSPGTGLWAFF. The CDR3 nucleotides read TGTGCCAGCTCACCCGGGACAGGTCTTTGGGCTTTCTTT.

The chain carries TRBV19 and TRBJ1-5; no clear D gene. Germline V gives CDR1 LNHDA, CDR2 SQIVND (reference sequence). This CDR3 has 15 residues. V gave up 7 bases and J gave up 4 bases, with 17 bases separating them. The CDR3 region is CASKVEGLRNQPQHF. The CDR3 bases are TGTGCCAGTAAAGTGGAAGGGTTGAGAAATCAGCCCCAGCATTTT.

The V gene is TRBV3-1 (or the pseudogene TRBV3-2), the J gene TRBJ2-1; 13 bases are a match to TRBD2. With V trimmed by 3 bases and J by 8 bases, 7 bases remained unmatched. The germline gives CDR1 LGHDT, CDR2 YNNKEL (reference sequence). This CDR3 spans 16 amino acids. The CDR3 nucleotides read TGTGCCAGCAGCCAGATAGGACTAGCGGGGGTCGATGAGCAGTTCTTC. Its protein is CASSQIGLAGVDEQFF.